Presented here are 32 T cell receptor beta chains from one specimen sequenced in a study of T-cell reconstitution after alpha-beta-depleted transplantation in children. Preparing the TCRbeta library involved the use of unique molecular identifiers. MiXCR, run by TCRdb on the PCR reads, gives a single entry per CDR3 protein. Of around 360,000 distinct CDR3 sequences in the sample, about a tenth are singletons; the top ten hold roughly 2.5%. The sequencing used PBMCs from the stem cell graft donor, collected from the stem cell graft. The receptor source for this set is a human donor who donated a stem cell graft to a child with acute lymphoblastic leukemia.

The gene calls are TRBV7-2 and TRBJ2-1; TRBD1 or TRBD2 may be the D gene (6 bases each). The CDR3 is 14 residues long. V dropped 1 base and J dropped 10 bases, with 14 bases sitting between them. Germline V lookup: CDR1 SGHTA, CDR2 FQGNSA. CDR3 residues: CASSLGPGAREQFF. The CDR3 DNA sequence: TGTGCCAGCAGCTTAGGTCCGGGGGCCAGGGAGCAGTTCTTC.

The V call is TRBV27, the J call TRBJ2-5; 12 bases map to TRBD2. After removal of 5 bases from V and 2 bases from J, the junction contained 12 bases not matched to a gene. The CDR3 has 18 amino acids. Germline V gives CDR1 MNHEY, CDR2 SMNVEV (reference sequence). CDR3 sequence reads: CASSLRLAGVVQQETQYF. In DNA form, the CDR3 reads TGTGCCAGCAGTCTTCGACTAGCGGGAGTTGTGCAACAAGAGACCCAGTACTTC.

This clonotype was seen more than once but under ten times. This chain uses TRBV3-1 with TRBJ2-1; perhaps D is TRBD1 or TRBD2 (5 bases each). This CDR3 region has 14 residues. V was cut by 3 bases and J by 15 bases, with 21 bases left in between. Germline V gene lookup returns CDR1 LGHDT and CDR2 YNNKEL (reference sequence). The CDR3 here is CASSHYLGDNRAFF. The CDR3 DNA reads TGTGCCAGCAGCCATTACTTGGGGGATAATCGGGCGTTCTTC.

This clonotype was observed at least ten times. The genes are TRBV7-9 and TRBJ1-5, with no clear D. The CDR3 sequence is 15 residues long. Germline V CDR1 and CDR2: SEHNR, FQNEAQ (reference sequence). Trimming shortened V by 1 base and J by 0 bases, and 7 bases separated the two germline ends. The CDR3 region is CASSLGQYSNQPQHF. CDR3 DNA sequence: TGTGCCAGCAGCTTAGGGCAGTATAGCAATCAGCCCCAGCATTTT. The entire variable domain, with the rest obtained from reference TRBV7-9 and TRBJ1-5, is as follows: DTGVSQNPRHKITKRGQNVTFRCDPISEHNRLYWYRQTLGQGPEFLTYFQNEAQLEKSRLLSDRFSAERPKGSFSTLEIQRTEQGDSAMYLCASSLGQYSNQPQHFGDGTRLSIL.

V is TRBV4-1 and J is TRBJ2-3; D gene uncertain. With 2 bases removed from V and 0 bases from J, the gap between germline ends came to 9 bases. Germline V gene data show CDR1 as MGHRA and CDR2 as YSYEKL. The CDR3 has 15 residues. The CDR3 nucleotides read TGCGCCAGCAGCCAAAGGGATATTAGCACAGATACGCAGTATTTT. This translates into CASSQRDISTDTQYF.

This clonotype has more than one count but fewer than ten. J is TRBJ2-1 and V is TRBV13; TRBD2 matches 14 bases. Germline loops: CDR1 PRHDT, CDR2 FYEKMQ (reference sequence). This CDR3 spans 15 amino acids. V lost 6 bases and J lost 8; bases outside the gene matches: 6. Written as DNA, the CDR3 is TGTGCCAGCAGTTGGGGACTAGCGGGAGAGTATGAGCAGTTCTTC. Amino acids: CASSWGLAGEYEQFF.

The chain is built from TRBV27 and TRBJ2-5; D is tentatively TRBD1 or TRBD2 (5 bases each). CDR1 and CDR2 (germline): MNHEY, SMNVEV (reference sequence). The V gene lost 5 bases and the J gene lost 3 bases, with 10 bases spanning the gap. The CDR3 spans 13 residues. CDR3 residues: CASSPLGEETQYF. CDR3 sequence (DNA): TGTGCCAGCAGTCCCCTGGGGGAAGAGACCCAGTACTTC.

This clonotype was detected only a few times. This chain links TRBV27 with TRBJ2-3, with 13 bases matching TRBD2. With 5 bases clipped from V and 4 bases from J, the junction kept 3 bases outside the gene matches. The CDR3 length is 15 residues. Germline V gene data show CDR1 as MNHEY and CDR2 as SMNVEV (reference sequence). The CDR3 reads CASSPGLAGPDTQYF. As DNA, the CDR3 is TGTGCCAGCAGTCCGGGACTAGCGGGACCAGATACGCAGTATTTT.

This clonotype came up a few times. V is TRBV5-1 and J is TRBJ2-1; 8 positions agree with TRBD2. The CDR3 covers 13 residues. In germline, CDR1 is SGHRS, CDR2 YFSETQ. J gave up 3 bases and V 6 bases, and 2 bases lay outside the gene matches. CDR3 region: CASMSGSYNEQFF. The CDR3 region has the DNA TGCGCCAGCATGAGCGGGAGCTACAATGAGCAGTTCTTC.

This clonotype came up many times. The V call is TRBV20-1, the J call TRBJ2-1; no clear D gene. The CDR3 contains 11 residues. The germline CDR1 and CDR2 sequences are DFQATT and SNEGSKA (reference sequence). V was trimmed by 3 bases and J by 10 bases, leaving 10 bases between them. The CDR3 nucleotides read TGCAGTGCTAGGCCTAAGTTCGAGCAGTTCTTC. It codes for CSARPKFEQFF.

V gene TRBV9 combines with J gene TRBJ2-7, with TRBD2 matching over 8 bases. Germline assignment: CDR1 SGDLS and CDR2 YYNGEE. Trimming removed 4 bases from V and 0 bases from J; junction bases left unmatched: 9. The CDR3 covers 16 residues. The CDR3 reads CASSHPRSGSSYEQYF. The CDR3 DNA follows: TGTGCCAGCAGCCACCCGAGGAGCGGGAGCTCCTACGAGCAGTACTTC. The variable domain in full, with the rest retrieved from reference TRBV9 and TRBJ2-7, is DSGVTQTPKHLITATGQRVTLRCSPRSGDLSVYWYQQSLDQGLQFLIQYYNGEERAKGNILERFSAQQFPDLHSELNLSSLELGDSALYFCASSHPRSGSSYEQYFGPGTRLTVT.

This clonotype was seen many times. The chain couples TRBV20-1 to TRBJ2-3, with D perhaps matching TRBD1 (5 bases). The V gene lost 1 base and the J gene lost 3 bases, with 23 bases spanning the gap. This CDR3 comprises 18 residues. Germline CDR1 and CDR2: DFQATT and SNEGSKA (reference sequence). The CDR3 DNA sequence: TGCAGTGCTAGAGCGACCTTGGTGGCGGACAAACAAACAGATACGCAGTATTTT. Translated: CSARATLVADKQTDTQYF.

This clonotype was observed at least ten times. The V call is TRBV28, the J call TRBJ2-1; a weak D match, TRBD2 (6 bases). CDR1 is MDHEN, CDR2 SYDVKM, per germline. The CDR3 has 15 residues. V dropped 7 bases and J dropped 3 bases, with 16 bases sitting between them. The CDR3 is CASTLVGGNYNEQFF. For the CDR3, the DNA is TGTGCCAGCACCCTAGTGGGGGGTAACTACAATGAGCAGTTCTTC.

The genes are TRBV20-1 and TRBJ2-1; 11 bases agree with TRBD1. The germline gives CDR1 DFQATT, CDR2 SNEGSKA (reference sequence). The CDR3 is made up of 15 amino acids. J gave up 4 bases and V 6 bases, and 8 bases lay outside the gene matches. The CDR3 here is CSAHRGTGGYNEQFF. The CDR3 DNA reads TGCAGTGCCCATAGGGGGACAGGGGGATACAATGAGCAGTTCTTC.

This sequence joins TRBV7-9 and TRBJ2-2, with 11 bases identical to TRBD1. CDR1 is SEHNR and CDR2 is FQNEAQ in the germline V gene (reference sequence). V trimming: 2 bases; J trimming: 4 bases; junction bases outside the gene matches: 6. CDR3 length: 17 amino acids. The CDR3 DNA reads as TGTGCCAGCAGCTTACGAGTGGGACAGGGGGTCACCGGGGAGCTGTTTTTT. Its protein is CASSLRVGQGVTGELFF.

The chain carries TRBV7-3 and TRBJ2-3; the D gene could be TRBD1 or TRBD2 (6 bases each). Trimming removed 7 bases from V and 1 base from J, with 15 bases in between. The CDR3 has 15 amino acids. Germline V gene data show CDR1 as SGHTA and CDR2 as FQGTGA. The CDR3 nucleotides read TGTGCCAGCAACCCGGGGGCAGGTGGCACAGATACGCAGTATTTT. Translated, it gives CASNPGAGGTDTQYF.

This rearrangement joins TRBV7-9 to TRBJ1-6, with D possibly being TRBD1 (6 bases). The germline CDR1 and CDR2 sequences are SEHNR and FQNEAQ (reference sequence). This CDR3 region has 14 residues. The V gene lost 3 bases and the J gene lost 12 bases, with 15 bases spanning the gap. CDR3 sequence reads: CASSLSQGRRPLHF. In DNA form, the CDR3 reads TGTGCCAGCAGCTTGTCGCAGGGGAGGCGACCCCTCCACTTT.

This clonotype was seen at least ten times. The chain combines TRBV4-1 with TRBJ2-7; TRBD2 matches 9 bases. V gave up 1 base and J gave up 0 bases; unmatched junction bases: 4. The germline V gene has CDR1 MGHRA and CDR2 YSYEKL. This CDR3 comprises 16 residues. CDR3 sequence (DNA): TGCGCCAGCAGCCAAGTTTGGCGGGAGGGCTCCTACGAGCAGTACTTC. Its protein product is CASSQVWREGSYEQYF.

CDR3 loop: CASSRTGFSYEQYF. The CDR3 DNA is TGTGCCAGCAGCCGGACAGGATTTTCCTACGAGCAGTACTTC. V is TRBV27 and J is TRBJ2-7, with TRBD1 matching over 7 bases. The CDR3 loop spans 14 amino acids. CDR1 MNHEY and CDR2 SMNVEV come from the germline V gene (reference sequence). J lost 1 base, V lost 6 bases, and 6 bases had no gene match.

The chain is built from TRBV27 and TRBJ1-5; D unclear. CDR1 and CDR2 (germline): MNHEY, SMNVEV (reference sequence). V was cut by 4 bases and J by 6 bases, with 13 bases left in between. The CDR3 is made up of 14 amino acids. CDR3 in DNA: TGTGCCAGCAGTTCCCTAGCGGGAAGTCAGCCCCAGCATTTT. Residues: CASSSLAGSQPQHF.

The chain recombines TRBV29-1 with TRBJ2-7, with 7 positions matching TRBD1. The CDR3 consists of 15 residues. The V segment lost 6 bases and the J segment 4 bases; nucleotides outside the gene matches: 15. Germline-derived CDR1 and CDR2 are SQVTM and ANQGSEA. The CDR3 bases are TGCAGCGTCGAAAATATTGACAGGGAAGGATACGAGCAGTACTTC. Translating it yields CSVENIDREGYEQYF.

This clonotype was seen more than once but under ten times. This chain joins TRBV29-1 and TRBJ2-7; TRBD2 aligns across 8 bases. The trim removed 4 bases at V and 2 bases at J, leaving 10 bases unmatched. Germline values: CDR1 SQVTM, CDR2 ANQGSEA. The CDR3 runs 15 residues. The CDR3, as DNA: TGCAGCGTTGGAGGGACGACCGGGAGGGCCTACGAGCAGTACTTC. Translation: CSVGGTTGRAYEQYF.

This rearrangement joins TRBV19 to TRBJ2-4; D call uncertain. The CDR3 runs 12 residues. Trimming cost V 4 bases and J 2 bases, with 3 bases left between them. Germline V CDR1 and CDR2: LNHDA, SQIVND (reference sequence). CDR3 in amino acids: CASSTPKNIQYF. CDR3 coding DNA: TGTGCCAGTAGTACCCCCAAAAACATTCAGTACTTC.

The sample holds a few counts of this clonotype. The junction departs from the called germline gene at one end, perhaps through a read error. The chain joins TRBV12-3 or TRBV12-4 to TRBJ2-1, with 9 bases identical to TRBD2. The CDR3 sequence is 14 residues long. The CDR3 is CASILAGVDNEQFF. The CDR3 region has the DNA TGTGCCAGCATTTTAGCGGGAGTGGACAATGAGCAGTTCTTC.

This clonotype was found a few times. CDR3 DNA sequence: TGCGCCAGCAGCCACTTACTAGCGGTAGATTCCTACGAGCAGTACTTC. This sequence encodes CASSHLLAVDSYEQYF. The V and J genes are TRBV4-3 and TRBJ2-7; 8 bases match TRBD2. V trimming: 3 bases; J trimming: 1 base; junction bases outside the gene matches: 8. CDR3 size: 16 residues. Germline CDR1 is LGHNA and CDR2 is YSLEER.

The gene calls are TRBV27 and TRBJ2-3; D might be TRBD2 (6 bases). The CDR3 is made up of 16 amino acids. V lost 3 bases, J lost 0 bases, and 13 bases lay in between. In germline, CDR1 is MNHEY, CDR2 SMNVEV (reference sequence). The CDR3 sequence: CASSFLRGPSTDTQYF. As DNA, the CDR3 is TGTGCCAGCAGTTTTTTGCGGGGACCTAGCACAGATACGCAGTATTTT.

The chain is built from TRBV19 and TRBJ1-5, with TRBD1 as a possible D gene (5 bases). V lost 6 bases to trimming and J lost 1 base, with 16 bases between them. The CDR3 totals 16 residues. CDR1 and CDR2 from the germline V gene are LNHDA and SQIVND (reference sequence). The CDR3 DNA reads as TGTGCCAGTAGCCCCCCGGGCAGGGACAGCAATCAGCCCCAGCATTTT. As protein: CASSPPGRDSNQPQHF. The entire variable domain, with the rest obtained from reference TRBV19 and TRBJ1-5, is as follows: DGGITQSPKYLFRKEGQNVTLSCEQNLNHDAMYWYRQDPGQGLRLIYYSQIVNDFQKGDIAEGYSVSREKKESFPLTVTSAQKNPTAFYLCASSPPGRDSNQPQHFGDGTRLSIL.

The J gene is TRBJ2-3, the V gene TRBV20-1; no firm D call. Germline CDR1 DFQATT, CDR2 SNEGSKA (reference sequence). CDR3 length: 14 residues. Trimming shortened V by 3 bases and J by 3 bases, and 13 bases separated the two germline ends. The DNA of the CDR3 is TGCAGTGCTAGGTGGGCGCCCAAGACAGATACGCAGTATTTT. Its translation is CSARWAPKTDTQYF.

The sample holds many counts of this clonotype. The gene calls are TRBV5-1 and TRBJ2-7, with D perhaps being TRBD1 or TRBD2 (5 bases each). Germline lookup yields CDR1 SGHRS and CDR2 YFSETQ. CDR3 length equals 14 residues. The V gene lost 3 bases and the J gene lost 2 bases, with 12 bases spanning the gap. The CDR3 DNA follows: TGCGCCAGCAGCTCCGGGACCGATGCCTACGAGCAGTACTTC. Amino acids: CASSSGTDAYEQYF.

This clonotype was counted once. DNA of the CDR3: TGCGCCAGCAGCTCTGGACAGGGGCGGACAGATACGCAGTATTTT. Its translation is CASSSGQGRTDTQYF. The V gene is TRBV5-1, the J gene TRBJ2-3, with 9 bases aligning to TRBD1. Germline lookup yields CDR1 SGHRS and CDR2 YFSETQ. The CDR3 covers 15 residues. J was trimmed by 3 bases and V by 3 bases; bases with no gene match: 5.

CDR3 coding DNA: TGTGCCAGCAGTCTTGGACAGGATAAGACCCAGTACTTC. The encoded protein is CASSLGQDKTQYF. The chain carries TRBV12-3 or TRBV12-4 and TRBJ2-5; 7 bases match TRBD1. The J segment lost 6 bases and the V segment lost 5 bases, leaving 6 bases of the junction unmatched. The CDR3 totals 13 residues.

This clonotype was detected many times. V is TRBV12-3 or TRBV12-4 and J is TRBJ1-2; perhaps TRBD1 as D (5 bases). The V gene lost 5 bases and the J gene lost 4 bases, with 11 bases spanning the gap. The CDR3 extends over 13 amino acids. The CDR3 spells CASSPGHIYGYTF. The CDR3 DNA reads TGTGCCAGCAGTCCTGGACACATCTATGGCTACACCTTC.